These 14 T cell receptor beta chains share one sample of origin, sequenced in a study of blood T cell repertoires in COVID-19. Only in-frame clones appear in the TCRdb table, and some are missing; sequencing was by immunoSEQ multiplex PCR. This sample has some 450,000 clones, with about 91% found just once. Sequences were obtained from peripheral blood. These receptors came from a woman aged 50 to 60 with COVID-19, enrolled during active disease.

This clone occurred once. This chain links TRBV19 with TRBJ1-1; D gene ambiguous. The V gene lost 1 base and the J gene lost 10 bases, with 13 bases spanning the gap. Looked up from germline, CDR1 is LNHDA and CDR2 is SQIVND (reference sequence). The CDR3 is made up of 13 amino acids. The CDR3 sequence: CASSIAPLEGAFF. The CDR3 DNA sequence: TGTGCCAGTAGTATAGCCCCTCTTGAGGGAGCTTTCTTT.

The chain is built from TRBV12-5 and TRBJ1-6; 8 bases align to TRBD1. The CDR3 is 19 amino acids. CDR1 LGHNT and CDR2 FRNRAP come from the germline V gene. V lost 0 bases, J lost 6 bases, and 13 bases stayed unmatched. This chain's CDR3 is CASGLVLYPPGTGNSPLHF. The CDR3 DNA reads TGTGCTAGTGGTTTGGTACTATATCCTCCCGGGACAGGTAATTCACCCCTCCACTTT.

This clone appeared once. The V gene is TRBV5-1, the J gene TRBJ2-3; a weak D match, TRBD2 (5 bases). The CDR3 is 16 amino acids. Germline V gene lookup returns CDR1 SGHRS and CDR2 YFSETQ. With 0 bases removed from V and 0 bases from J, the gap between germline ends came to 11 bases. The CDR3 DNA reads as TGCGCCAGCAGCTTGGCGGAGGCTCTCAGCACAGATACGCAGTATTTT. Translated: CASSLAEALSTDTQYF. Full variable domain (outside the CDR3, taken from reference TRBV5-1 and TRBJ2-3): KAGVTQTPRYLIKTRGQQVTLSCSPISGHRSVSWYQQTPGQGLQFLFEYFSETQRNKGNFPGRFSGRQFSNSRSEMNVSTLELGDSALYLCASSLAEALSTDTQYFGPGTRLTVL.

V is TRBV7-9 and J is TRBJ2-3; maybe TRBD1 (6 bases). Germline CDR1 and CDR2: SEHNR and FQNEAQ (reference sequence). The CDR3 is 16 residues long. Trimming stripped 5 bases from V and 5 bases from J, with 20 bases between. In DNA form, the CDR3 reads TGTGCCAGCAGCAACGTACAGGGAATTTTGGTAGATACGCAGTATTTT. This codes for CASSNVQGILVDTQYF.

The chain carries TRBV9 and TRBJ2-7, with a weak D call TRBD2 (6 bases). Germline V gene data show CDR1 as SGDLS and CDR2 as YYNGEE. V lost 0 bases to trimming and J lost 2 bases, with 12 bases between them. This CDR3 contains 15 residues. The CDR3 DNA reads TGTGCCAGCAGCGTAGGGGGGGACTCAACCTACGAGCAGTACTTC. Translating gives CASSVGGDSTYEQYF. Variable domain in full (rest from reference TRBV9 and TRBJ2-7): DSGVTQTPKHLITATGQRVTLRCSPRSGDLSVYWYQQSLDQGLQFLIQYYNGEERAKGNILERFSAQQFPDLHSELNLSSLELGDSALYFCASSVGGDSTYEQYFGPGTRLTVT.

The chain employs TRBV6-5 and TRBJ1-1; no definite D call. Germline CDR1 MNHEY, CDR2 SVGAGI. The V gene lost 6 bases and the J gene lost 1 base, with 6 bases spanning the gap. CDR3 length: 12 residues. In nucleotides, the CDR3 is TGTGCCAGCAGGGCAGGGAACACTGAAGCTTTCTTT. This encodes CASRAGNTEAFF.

CDR3 residues: CASSPRTETDTQYF. CDR3 DNA sequence: TGTGCCAGTAGTCCACGGACAGAGACAGATACGCAGTATTTT. The genes are TRBV19 and TRBJ2-3; tentative D call: TRBD1 (6 bases). The CDR3 loop spans 14 amino acids. Between the trimmed V and J ends, which lost 5 bases and 3 bases, there was a span of 12 bases. The germline V gene encodes CDR1 LNHDA and CDR2 SQIVND (reference sequence).

The CDR3 is CASSFRRGNGYTF. In DNA, the CDR3 is TGTGCCAGCAGTTTTCGCAGGGGCAATGGCTACACCTTC. This chain uses TRBV12-3 or TRBV12-4 with TRBJ1-2, with D perhaps matching TRBD1 (6 bases). This CDR3 is 13 amino acids long. V was clipped by 3 bases and J by 6 bases, with 11 bases between them.

This sequence joins TRBV5-6 and TRBJ1-2; 9 positions agree with TRBD1. Germline-derived CDR1 and CDR2 are SGHDT and YYEEEE. V was clipped by 3 bases and J by 6 bases; unmatched bases: 9. This CDR3 comprises 15 residues. CDR3 sequence: CASSSTGGRVHGYTF. Here the CDR3 DNA reads TGTGCCAGCAGCTCTACAGGGGGCAGGGTCCATGGCTACACCTTC.

This sequence joins TRBV28 and TRBJ1-1; TRBD1 is a possible D gene (6 bases). The CDR3 is 15 residues long. The ends were cut back, 6 bases at V and 2 bases at J, with 16 bases in the middle. Germline V lookup: CDR1 MDHEN, CDR2 SYDVKM. CDR3 in DNA: TGTGCCAGCAGCCTCGTCCAGGGGTTTAACACTGAAGCTTTCTTT. This gives the protein CASSLVQGFNTEAFF.

The genes are TRBV7-3 and TRBJ1-4; D gene ambiguous. The V gene's germline CDR1 is SGHTA and CDR2 FQGTGA. The CDR3 is 18 amino acids. Deletions cut 1 base from V and 7 bases from J, with 22 bases between. CDR3 sequence (DNA): TGTGCCAGCAGCTTAAACCCAGCCAGGCCCCGCCTCGGTGAAAAACTGTTTTTT. Translated: CASSLNPARPRLGEKLFF.

J is TRBJ1-2 and V is TRBV2, with D uncertain. V was shortened by 4 bases and J by 13 bases, with 13 bases between the two germline ends. The V gene's germline CDR1 is SNHLY and CDR2 FYNNEI. The length of the CDR3 is 11 residues. CDR3 nucleotide sequence: TGTGCCAGCAGTGGGCAGGCAGCTCGCACCTTC. Amino acid sequence: CASSGQAARTF. Full variable domain (missing parts from reference TRBV2 and TRBJ1-2): EPEVTQTPSHQVTQMGQEVILRCVPISNHLYFYWYRQILGQKVEFLVSFYNNEISEKSEIFDDQFSVERPDGSNFTLKIRSTKLEDSAMYFCASSGQAARTFGSGTRLTVV.

The chain has TRBV30 and TRBJ1-1, with 9 bases identical to TRBD1. V gave up 5 bases and J gave up 6 bases; unmatched junction bases: 7. The CDR3 loop spans 13 amino acids. Germline assignment: CDR1 GTSNPN and CDR2 SVGIG (reference sequence). CDR3 coding DNA: TGTGCCTGGGCGGGACAGGGATGGCCTGAAGCTTTCTTT. This gives the protein CAWAGQGWPEAFF.

This chain connects TRBV11-2 to TRBJ2-5; no definite D call. V was trimmed by 2 bases and J by 4 bases, leaving 8 bases between them. Germline V gene data show CDR1 as SGHAT and CDR2 as FQNNGV. This CDR3 region has 13 residues. The CDR3 here is CASSLLSGETQYF. The CDR3 DNA follows: TGTGCCAGCAGCTTACTCTCGGGAGAGACCCAGTACTTC.